What follows are 24 T cell receptor beta chains derived from one specimen sequenced in a study of cytomegalovirus exposure and HLA in healthy donors. The PCR ran on 60 Vbeta and 13 Jbeta primers. Assay: immunoSEQ multiplex PCR; the TCRdb copy retains only in-frame clones and omits some. The sample carries a few hundred thousand clones, about 75% recorded once. Sequencing was carried out using PBMCs. These receptors all come from a woman in her 30s in good health and CMV-seronegative.

This chain connects TRBV28 to TRBJ1-2, with a possible D match to TRBD1 (5 bases). This CDR3 has 11 amino acids. Germline V CDR1 and CDR2: MDHEN, SYDVKM. Trimming cost V 6 bases and J 5 bases, with 7 bases left between them. The CDR3 coding sequence is TGTGCCAGCAGCCCAGGGTATGGCTACACCTTC. Encoded protein: CASSPGYGYTF.

Turning to this clone: At one end the junction does not follow the germline gene, possibly because of a read error. The DNA for the CDR3 is TGTGCCAGCAGCTTAGGGCCCACGGCCACCGGTAGCTCCTATAATTCACCCCTCCACTTC. As protein: CASSLGPTATGSSYNSPLHF. The chain couples TRBV11-3 to TRBJ1-6; D ambiguous. The germline gives CDR1 SGHNT, CDR2 YENEEA. This CDR3 has 20 amino acids.

The chain recombines TRBV4-1 with TRBJ2-7; 11 positions match TRBD2. The CDR3 length is 15 residues. V gave up 3 bases and J gave up 2 bases; unmatched junction bases: 3. CDR1 is MGHRA, CDR2 YSYEKL, per germline. CDR3 nucleotide sequence: TGCGCCAGCAGCCACCTAGCGGGGGGAACCTACGAGCAGTACTTC. It encodes CASSHLAGGTYEQYF.

The chain is built from TRBV18 and TRBJ2-7; TRBD1 might be the D (5 bases). Germline CDR1 reads KGHSH; CDR2 reads LQKENI. The CDR3 loop spans 16 amino acids. The V end lost 1 base, the J end lost 0 bases, and 13 bases lay between the germline ends. CDR3 residues: CASSPLFSRDSYEQYF. CDR3 DNA sequence: TGTGCCAGCTCACCACTGTTTTCCAGGGACTCCTACGAGCAGTACTTC.

This CDR3 reads CASTRTSFLPDTQYF. In DNA form, the CDR3 reads TGCGCCAGCACCAGGACTAGTTTTCTCCCAGATACGCAGTATTTT. The V gene is TRBV5-1, the J gene TRBJ2-3, with 7 bases fitting TRBD2. Germline trimming cut 6 bases from V and 4 bases from J; bases unmatched to any gene: 11. The CDR3 totals 15 residues. Germline CDR1 is SGHRS and CDR2 is YFSETQ. Supplemented by reference TRBV5-1 and TRBJ2-3, the full variable domain reads KAGVTQTPRYLIKTRGQQVTLSCSPISGHRSVSWYQQTPGQGLQFLFEYFSETQRNKGNFPGRFSGRQFSNSRSEMNVSTLELGDSALYLCASTRTSFLPDTQYFGPGTRLTVL.

In this sample, this clone turned up a few times. J is TRBJ2-7 and V is TRBV2; TRBD1 aligns across 8 bases. The trim removed 6 bases at V and 3 bases at J, leaving 1 base unmatched. Germline-derived CDR1 and CDR2 are SNHLY and FYNNEI. CDR3 length: 12 residues. The CDR3 reads CASRDRVYEQYF. CDR3 nucleotide sequence: TGTGCCAGCAGGGACAGGGTCTACGAGCAGTACTTC.

The chain employs TRBV6-5 and TRBJ2-4, with a weak D call TRBD2 (6 bases). Between the trimmed V and J ends, which lost 0 bases and 8 bases, there was a span of 8 bases. The CDR3 consists of 13 residues. Germline loops: CDR1 MNHEY, CDR2 SVGAGI. Written as DNA, the CDR3 is TGTGCCAGCAGTTACTCGGAGGGAGACATTCAGTACTTC. Its protein is CASSYSEGDIQYF.

This clone was detected only once. Other nucleotide sequences in the sample specify the same CDR3. The chain links TRBV5-4 to TRBJ2-5, with 11 bases lining up with TRBD1. With the DNA end fitting TRBJ2-7 better, the J assignment may be wrong. This CDR3 has 14 amino acids. Germline loops: CDR1 SGHNT, CDR2 YYREEE (reference sequence). CDR3 sequence reads: CASSPGTGGYEQYF. CDR3 bases: TGTGCCAGCAGCCCCGGGACAGGGGGCTACGAGCAGTACTTC.

This clone was seen at least ten times. The chain couples TRBV7-2 to TRBJ1-1, with TRBD1 identical over 7 bases. Trimming removed 5 bases from V and 1 base from J; junction bases left unmatched: 10. Germline CDR1 SGHTA, CDR2 FQGNSA. The CDR3 covers 16 residues. CDR3 coding DNA: TGTGCCAGCAGCGAGCGGCGGACAGGAACGAACACTGAAGCTTTCTTT. This gives the protein CASSERRTGTNTEAFF.

The V gene is TRBV7-2, the J gene TRBJ2-1, with TRBD2 matching over 14 bases. Trimming took 4 bases from V and 5 from J; bases not matched to a gene: 7. The germline V gene has CDR1 SGHTA and CDR2 FQGNSA. The CDR3 sequence is 17 residues long. DNA of the CDR3: TGTGCCAGCAGCTCCGGGACTAGCGGGAGTCCCCACAATGAGCAGTTCTTC. Translation: CASSSGTSGSPHNEQFF.

The chain uses TRBV28 and TRBJ1-4, with 9 bases aligning to TRBD1. The CDR3 spans 12 residues. The germline V gene encodes CDR1 MDHEN and CDR2 SYDVKM. V was pared by 8 bases and J by 13 bases, with 8 bases of the junction left unmatched. CDR3 protein: CASFTGTGTLFF. CDR3 in DNA: TGTGCCAGCTTCACAGGGACAGGGACACTGTTTTTT. Filled out from reference TRBV28 and TRBJ1-4, the complete variable domain reads DVKVTQSSRYLVKRTGEKVFLECVQDMDHENMFWYRQDPGLGLRLIYFSYDVKMKEKGDIPEGYSVSREKKERFSLILESASTNQTSMYLCASFTGTGTLFFGSGTQLSVL.

The V and J genes are TRBV4-1 and TRBJ2-5; 7 nucleotides align to TRBD2. Germline values: CDR1 MGHRA, CDR2 YSYEKL. The trim removed 6 bases at V and 5 bases at J, leaving 9 bases unmatched. The CDR3 contains 14 residues. The CDR3 coding sequence is TGCGCCAGCAGGATATGGGCGGGAGCTGAGACCCAGTACTTC. Protein sequence: CASRIWAGAETQYF.

The chain uses TRBV5-4 and TRBJ2-6; 7 bases line up with TRBD1. Germline CDR1 and CDR2: SGHNT and YYREEE (reference sequence). V lost 4 bases to trimming and J lost 1 base; unmatched junction nucleotides: 5. The CDR3 has 16 amino acids. The CDR3 here is CASSGRGRSGANVLTF. The CDR3, as DNA: TGTGCCAGCAGCGGTAGGGGGCGGTCTGGGGCCAACGTCCTGACTTTC.

The chain is built from TRBV7-8 and TRBJ1-6; TRBD1 matches 9 bases. The germline gives CDR1 SGHVS, CDR2 FQNEAQ. The CDR3 is made up of 17 amino acids. The J segment lost 15 bases and the V segment lost 2 bases, leaving 17 bases of the junction unmatched. This CDR3 reads CASSLLATGGSVRDLHF. CDR3 nucleotide sequence: TGTGCCAGCAGCTTATTGGCGACAGGGGGTTCAGTTAGGGACCTCCACTTT.

The rearrangement joins TRBV18 to TRBJ1-1; D ambiguous. The CDR3 consists of 15 residues. The ends were cut back, 3 bases at V and 3 bases at J, with 14 bases in the middle. CDR1 is KGHSH, CDR2 LQKENI, per germline. CDR3 sequence (DNA): TGTGCCAGCTCACCCCTATCCGGGCGGGACACTGAAGCTTTCTTT. Encoded protein: CASSPLSGRDTEAFF. Variable domain in full (rest from reference TRBV18 and TRBJ1-1): NAGVMQNPRHLVRRRGQEARLRCSPMKGHSHVYWYRQLPEEGLKFMVYLQKENIIDESGMPKERFSAEFPKEGPSILRIQQVVRGDSAAYFCASSPLSGRDTEAFFGQGTRLTVV.

V gene TRBV4-1 combines with J gene TRBJ2-7; 7 bases map to TRBD2. Germline CDR1 is MGHRA and CDR2 is YSYEKL. The CDR3 is made up of 12 amino acids. After removal of 8 bases from V and 7 bases from J, the junction contained 8 bases not matched to a gene. CDR3 in amino acids: CASEAGVGEQYF. CDR3 bases: TGCGCCAGCGAGGCGGGGGTTGGTGAGCAGTACTTC.

The rearrangement joins TRBV27 to TRBJ2-7; 8 nucleotides align to TRBD2. CDR1 and CDR2 (germline): MNHEY, SMNVEV (reference sequence). The J segment lost 5 bases and the V segment lost 8 bases, leaving 8 bases of the junction unmatched. This CDR3 comprises 13 residues. The CDR3: CASQTTGGHEQYF. In DNA form, the CDR3 reads TGTGCCAGCCAAACTACGGGGGGGCACGAGCAGTACTTC.

This clone showed up just a few times. This chain uses TRBV9 with TRBJ1-2; D is undetermined. The CDR3 extends over 15 amino acids. Trimming left V 3 bases short and J 2 bases short, with 14 bases between. Germline assignment: CDR1 SGDLS and CDR2 YYNGEE. The CDR3: CASSADQTANYGYTF. DNA for the CDR3: TGTGCCAGCAGCGCCGATCAGACTGCGAACTATGGCTACACCTTC.

The chain couples TRBV7-9 to TRBJ2-7, with D uncertain. Germline assignment: CDR1 SEHNR and CDR2 FQNEAQ (reference sequence). The CDR3 is 14 residues long. Trimming shortened V by 2 bases and J by 2 bases, and 10 bases separated the two germline ends. The CDR3 loop is CASSLSNRPYEQYF. The CDR3, as DNA: TGTGCCAGCAGCTTAAGCAACAGACCCTACGAGCAGTACTTC.

As to this clone: Distinct nucleotide sequences in the sample also encode this CDR3. V usage is TRBV13 and J usage is TRBJ1-1, with D tentatively TRBD1 (5 bases). V lost 0 bases and J lost 5, with 7 bases in between. Germline loops: CDR1 PRHDT, CDR2 FYEKMQ (reference sequence). The CDR3 covers 13 residues. The CDR3 DNA follows: TGTGCCAGCAGCTTAGGTGGGGGGACTGAAGCTTTCTTT. Translation gives CASSLGGGTEAFF.

The V call is TRBV7-9, the J call TRBJ2-2; D is unresolved. This CDR3 spans 12 amino acids. Trimming took 10 bases from V and 3 from J, leaving 9 bases between them. CDR1 is SEHNR, CDR2 FQNEAQ, per germline (reference sequence). The CDR3 reads CAIRGDTGELFF. CDR3 nucleotides: TGTGCCATAAGAGGAGACACCGGGGAGCTGTTTTTT. Variable domain in full (rest from reference TRBV7-9 and TRBJ2-2): DTGVSQNPRHKITKRGQNVTFRCDPISEHNRLYWYRQTLGQGPEFLTYFQNEAQLEKSRLLSDRFSAERPKGSFSTLEIQRTEQGDSAMYLCAIRGDTGELFFGEGSRLTVL.

The chain is built from TRBV6-1 and TRBJ2-7; D might be TRBD1 (5 bases). The ends were cut back, 7 bases at V and 4 bases at J, with 17 bases in the middle. CDR1 and CDR2 (germline): MNHNS, SASEGT. This CDR3 comprises 14 residues. The CDR3 DNA follows: TGTGCCAGCAAGTGGCAGGGTGACATGTACGAGCAGTACTTC. Translated, it gives CASKWQGDMYEQYF.

This rearrangement joins TRBV19 to TRBJ1-2, with D unclear. Germline V gene lookup returns CDR1 LNHDA and CDR2 SQIVND (reference sequence). This CDR3 spans 13 amino acids. Trimming shortened V by 5 bases and J by 8 bases, and 15 bases separated the two germline ends. The CDR3 loop is CASSSTEIVGYTF. The CDR3 nucleotides are TGTGCCAGTAGTTCCACAGAGATTGTAGGCTACACCTTC. The variable domain in full, completed from reference TRBV19 and TRBJ1-2, reads DGGITQSPKYLFRKEGQNVTLSCEQNLNHDAMYWYRQDPGQGLRLIYYSQIVNDFQKGDIAEGYSVSREKKESFPLTVTSAQKNPTAFYLCASSSTEIVGYTFGSGTRLTVV.

The V gene is TRBV27, the J gene TRBJ2-1; tentative D call: TRBD2 (5 bases). Germline V lookup: CDR1 MNHEY, CDR2 SMNVEV (reference sequence). V was clipped by 0 bases and J by 5 bases, with 8 bases between them. This CDR3 is 14 amino acids long. CDR3 coding DNA: TGTGCCAGCAGTTTATCGAGGGCCGACAATGAGCAGTTCTTC. It translates to CASSLSRADNEQFF.